Listed here are 17 T cell receptor beta chains from one sample, sequenced in a study of T cells in Graves' hyperthyroidism and ophthalmopathy. What was amplified from RNA transcripts were TCR beta CDR3 regions. RT-PCR in the first round (using the HTBI primer set) targeted the TCR CDR3. TCRdb processed the multiplex PCR reads anew with MiXCR; each CDR3 protein has one entry. Among about 400,000 distinct CDR3 sequences listed, approximately 15% were seen once. The sequencing sample was made of blood. The receptors derive from a woman between 18 and 30 years old with Graves' hyperthyroidism.

The chain carries TRBV5-1 and TRBJ1-2; possible D gene TRBD1, 5 bases. Trimming removed 4 bases from V and 5 bases from J, with 15 bases in between. CDR1 is SGHRS and CDR2 is YFSETQ in the germline V gene. The CDR3 covers 14 residues. DNA of the CDR3: TGCGCCAGCAGCCCGGGACGGAAACTGTATGGCTACACCTTC. Its translation: CASSPGRKLYGYTF.

A few counts support this clonotype. V is TRBV20-1 and J is TRBJ2-4; D might be TRBD1 (5 bases). The germline V gene has CDR1 DFQATT and CDR2 SNEGSKA (reference sequence). V lost 0 bases and J 0 bases, leaving 9 bases between the germline ends. The CDR3 consists of 15 residues. For the CDR3, the DNA is TGCAGTGCTAGAGATCCAGGGCTAGCCAAAAACATTCAGTACTTC. Protein: CSARDPGLAKNIQYF.

The chain joins TRBV20-1 to TRBJ2-1; 8 nucleotides match TRBD2. Losses at the gene ends were 5 bases for V and 4 bases for J; bases not matched to a gene: 1. The germline V gene has CDR1 DFQATT and CDR2 SNEGSKA (reference sequence). The CDR3 contains 12 residues. CDR3 in amino acids: CSAPSGYNEQFF. The CDR3 nucleotides are TGCAGTGCTCCTAGCGGGTACAATGAGCAGTTCTTC.

This clonotype was detected many times. The J gene is TRBJ1-3, the V gene TRBV28; D may be TRBD1 (5 bases). The CDR3 is made up of 15 amino acids. CDR1 is MDHEN, CDR2 SYDVKM, per germline. Trimming left V 5 bases short and J 11 bases short, with 22 bases between. The CDR3 DNA follows: TGTGCCAGCAGTGAACTCGACAGTCTGGGGAAACCCATATATTTT. Its protein product is CASSELDSLGKPIYF.

This clonotype was recorded once. A much bigger clone sits one base away, suggesting this may be a read error. The chain employs TRBV3-1 and TRBJ2-3; TRBD1 aligns across 7 bases. The CDR3 extends over 14 amino acids. Germline assignment: CDR1 LGHDT and CDR2 YNNKEL (reference sequence). This chain's CDR3 is CASRQQGGADTQYF. The CDR3 DNA reads TGTGCCAGCCGCCAACAAGGGGGCGCAGATACGCAGTATTTT.

This clonotype came up many times. The V and J genes are TRBV12-3 or TRBV12-4 and TRBJ1-4; 7 nucleotides line up with TRBD1. After removal of 6 bases from V and 5 bases from J, the junction contained 6 bases not matched to a gene. This CDR3 spans 14 amino acids. The CDR3 reads CASRRDRRNEKLFF. In nucleotides, the CDR3 is TGTGCCAGCAGGAGGGACAGACGAAATGAAAAACTGTTTTTT.

This clonotype was observed a few times. The chain carries TRBV29-1 and TRBJ2-4, with 11 bases that match TRBD2. The CDR3 extends over 15 amino acids. Looked up from germline, CDR1 is SQVTM and CDR2 is ANQGSEA. The V gene end was trimmed by 4 bases and the J gene end by 2 bases; junction bases not matched to a gene: 4. CDR3 residues: CSVGGTSGTKNIQYF. CDR3 DNA sequence: TGCAGCGTTGGCGGGACTAGCGGTACCAAAAACATTCAGTACTTC.

The J gene is TRBJ2-1, the V gene TRBV20-1, with 11 bases lining up with TRBD1. The CDR3 loop spans 13 amino acids. V shed 5 bases, J shed 8 bases, and the junction held 5 bases outside the gene matches. Germline values: CDR1 DFQATT, CDR2 SNEGSKA (reference sequence). The CDR3 nucleotides read TGCAGTGCTTCCGGGACAGGGGGATATGAGCAGTTCTTC. Translation gives CSASGTGGYEQFF.

The V gene is TRBV28, the J gene TRBJ2-7, with TRBD2 matching over 11 bases. The V and J ends lost 7 bases and 4 bases, in that order; junction bases with no gene match: 9. Germline V gives CDR1 MDHEN, CDR2 SYDVKM. The CDR3 covers 15 residues. The CDR3, as DNA: TGTGCCAGCACATCCTCGGGGACTAGCGGTTACGAGCAGTACTTC. This codes for CASTSSGTSGYEQYF.

The CDR3, as DNA: TGTGCCAGCAGCTCCCCTACCCGGACTAGCGGGAGCGCTCTTCTCCCCGGGGAGCTGTTTTTT. Translation gives CASSSPTRTSGSALLPGELFF. V is TRBV7-9 and J is TRBJ2-2, with 13 bases lining up with TRBD2. Looked up from germline, CDR1 is SEHNR and CDR2 is FQNEAQ (reference sequence). J gave up 6 bases and V 4 bases, and 20 bases lay outside the gene matches. The CDR3 loop spans 21 amino acids.

This clonotype has just one count. This chain links TRBV6-4 with TRBJ2-2; D ambiguous. Trimming took off 4 bases at V and 6 bases at J, with 6 bases between the two ends. Germline CDR1 reads MRHNA; CDR2 reads SNTAGT. CDR3 length: 12 amino acids. CDR3 coding DNA: TGTGCCAGCAGTGTAACGGCCGGGGAGCTGTTTTTT. Translation: CASSVTAGELFF.

This clonotype was detected only a few times. The chain combines TRBV10-3 with TRBJ2-3; D assignment may be TRBD1 or TRBD2 (6 bases each). This CDR3 is built from 15 residues. With 3 bases removed from V and 1 base from J, the gap between germline ends came to 11 bases. Germline V gene lookup returns CDR1 ENHRY and CDR2 SYGVKD. Here the CDR3 reads CAISEGGLGTDTQYF. DNA for the CDR3: TGTGCCATCAGTGAAGGGGGGTTGGGCACAGATACGCAGTATTTT.

This clonotype was seen ten or more times. The CDR3 here is CASSPGVNYGYTF. The DNA for the CDR3 is TGTGCCAGCAGCCCAGGGGTTAACTATGGCTACACCTTC. The chain links TRBV2 to TRBJ1-2; tentatively, D is TRBD1 (6 bases). CDR3 length: 13 amino acids. Trimming pared 6 bases from V and 1 base from J, leaving 9 bases between. Looked up from germline, CDR1 is SNHLY and CDR2 is FYNNEI.

This rearrangement joins TRBV29-1 to TRBJ1-1, with 9 positions matching TRBD1. Germline lookup yields CDR1 SQVTM and CDR2 ANQGSEA. This CDR3 spans 14 amino acids. The junction had 9 bases not matched to a gene; V was cut back by 5 bases and J by 5 bases. The CDR3 coding sequence is TGCAGCGTTTACACCGGGACAGGGAGTACTGAAGCTTTCTTT. Protein: CSVYTGTGSTEAFF.

In regard to this clonotype: Being one base from a much bigger clone, this may be a read error. This sequence joins TRBV12-3 or TRBV12-4 and TRBJ1-5; D is unresolved. The CDR3 extends over 12 amino acids. In nucleotides, the CDR3 is TGTACCAGCAGTTTATCTGGTCGGCCCCAGCATTTT. It codes for CTSSLSGRPQHF.

This clonotype was detected only a few times. The chain is built from TRBV6-1 and TRBJ1-1, with D possibly matching TRBD1 (6 bases). CDR1 and CDR2 from the germline V gene are MNHNS and SASEGT. V lost 2 bases and J 5 bases, leaving 15 bases between the germline ends. There are 15 residues in the CDR3. CDR3 sequence (DNA): TGTGCCAGCAGTGAACGGGGAGGGGGGGGGACTGAAGCTTTCTTT. The encoded protein is CASSERGGGGTEAFF.

The rearrangement uses TRBV12-3 or TRBV12-4 and TRBJ2-7; TRBD2 aligns across 7 bases. The trim removed 2 bases at V and 2 bases at J, leaving 3 bases unmatched. This CDR3 has 14 residues. The DNA for the CDR3 is TGTGCCAGCAGTTTACTAGCGGAGCCCTACGAGCAGTACTTC. Protein sequence: CASSLLAEPYEQYF.